One sample yielded the 27 T cell receptor beta chains listed below, sequenced in a study of blood T cells in healthy people across ages. For the second PCR, which ran for about 6 to 11 cycles, a sample-barcoded 5' primer and a J-beta primer mix were used. TCRdb re-derived calls from the 5' RACE reads in MiXCR, one entry per CDR3 protein. The sample records roughly 720,000 distinct CDR3 sequences, around half being singletons. Material for sequencing was blood. These receptors came from a man aged 80 or over in good health.

This clonotype was recorded a few times. V usage is TRBV2 and J usage is TRBJ2-7; no clear D gene. This CDR3 spans 14 amino acids. Trimming stripped 4 bases from V and 0 bases from J, with 10 bases between. Per germline, CDR1 SNHLY and CDR2 FYNNEI. CDR3 DNA: TGTGCCAGCAGTGCTGATAGCTACTCCTACGAGCAGTACTTC. It yields the protein CASSADSYSYEQYF.

The chain recombines TRBV12-3 or TRBV12-4 with TRBJ1-1; possible D gene TRBD1, 6 bases. V was clipped by 8 bases and J by 0 bases, with 10 bases between them. There are 13 residues in the CDR3. CDR3 DNA sequence: TGTGCCAGCGCGGGACAACTGAACACTGAAGCTTTCTTT. Translated, it gives CASAGQLNTEAFF.

The gene calls are TRBV5-1 and TRBJ1-2, with a possible D match to TRBD1 (5 bases). The CDR3 loop spans 15 amino acids. CDR1 is SGHRS, CDR2 YFSETQ, per germline. V lost 4 bases and J lost 7, with 20 bases in between. CDR3 sequence: CASSRSERGNGGYTF. The CDR3, as DNA: TGCGCCAGCAGCCGGAGCGAGAGGGGAAATGGTGGCTACACCTTC.

The chain links TRBV6-2 or TRBV6-3 to TRBJ2-3; TRBD1 or TRBD2 may be the D gene (6 bases each). Germline CDR1 reads MNHEY; CDR2 reads SVGEGT. V dropped 6 bases and J dropped 2 bases, with 18 bases sitting between them. The CDR3 is 16 residues long. The CDR3 protein is CASSSPSRGPTDTQYF. DNA of the CDR3: TGTGCCAGCAGCTCCCCAAGCCGGGGGCCCACAGATACGCAGTATTTT.

This clonotype was detected a few times. This chain joins TRBV10-3 and TRBJ2-3; 7 nucleotides match TRBD2. Per the germline V gene, CDR1 is ENHRY and CDR2 is SYGVKD. The J segment lost 2 bases and the V segment lost 0 bases, leaving 5 bases of the junction unmatched. The CDR3 has 16 amino acids. CDR3 residues: CAISESSGAYTDTQYF. In nucleotides, the CDR3 is TGTGCCATCAGTGAGTCAAGCGGGGCATACACAGATACGCAGTATTTT.

This clonotype has just a few counts. CDR3 region: CASSLTGRVPYEQYF. As DNA, the CDR3 is TGTGCCAGCAGCTTAACCGGGAGGGTCCCCTACGAGCAGTACTTC. The chain has TRBV7-3 and TRBJ2-7; 8 bases match TRBD2. Trimming took 0 bases from V and 2 from J; bases not matched to a gene: 3. The V gene's germline CDR1 is SGHTA and CDR2 FQGTGA. The CDR3 is 15 residues long. The variable domain in full, completed from reference TRBV7-3 and TRBJ2-7, reads GAGVSQTPSNKVTEKGKYVELRCDPISGHTALYWYRQSLGQGPEFLIYFQGTGAADDSGLPNDRFFAVRPEGSVSTLKIQRTERGDSAVYLCASSLTGRVPYEQYFGPGTRLTVT.

This clonotype has ten or more counts. The genes are TRBV20-1 and TRBJ2-3; D is possibly TRBD2 (6 bases). Germline assignment: CDR1 DFQATT and CDR2 SNEGSKA (reference sequence). V lost 3 bases and J lost 14, with 24 bases in between. The CDR3 covers 14 residues. For the CDR3, the DNA is TGCAGTGCTAGGGTGTCCGGGAGTAGCAGATACGCGTATTTT. It translates to CSARVSGSSRYAYF.

This chain connects TRBV18 to TRBJ2-1, with 8 bases fitting TRBD1. Germline V gene data show CDR1 as KGHSH and CDR2 as LQKENI. This CDR3 spans 15 amino acids. Trimming at V came to 1 base and at J to 2 bases, leaving 1 base not matched to a gene. DNA for the CDR3: TGTGCCAGCTCACCACAACAGGGGGCCTACAATGAGCAGTTCTTC. Translating gives CASSPQQGAYNEQFF.

The sample holds a few counts of this clonotype. In nucleotides, the CDR3 is TGCAGTGCTAGGATGAGGGACTTGCCGCACAGATACGCGTATTTT. As protein: CSARMRDLPHRYAYF. The chain is built from TRBV20-1 and TRBJ2-3; TRBD2 might be the D (6 bases). In germline, CDR1 is DFQATT, CDR2 SNEGSKA (reference sequence). V lost 3 bases to trimming and J lost 14 bases, with 27 bases between them. This CDR3 is 15 amino acids long.

The chain links TRBV10-3 to TRBJ2-3; 11 bases agree with TRBD2. The CDR3 has 18 residues. V lost 6 bases and J lost 6; bases outside the gene matches: 17. CDR1 and CDR2 from the germline V gene are ENHRY and SYGVKD. CDR3 sequence reads: CAISRNTGTSGSKDTQYF. The CDR3 DNA follows: TGTGCCATCAGCCGAAACACCGGGACTAGCGGTAGTAAGGATACGCAGTATTTT.

This rearrangement joins TRBV5-1 to TRBJ2-5, with 7 positions matching TRBD1. Germline V gene sequence: CDR1 SGHRS, CDR2 YFSETQ. CDR3 size: 16 residues. V lost 0 bases to trimming and J lost 3 bases; unmatched junction nucleotides: 8. The CDR3 DNA reads as TGCGCCAGCAGCTTGGGAACACGGCAGGGGGAAGAGACCCAGTACTTC. This codes for CASSLGTRQGEETQYF. Complete variable domain (other parts from reference TRBV5-1 and TRBJ2-5): KAGVTQTPRYLIKTRGQQVTLSCSPISGHRSVSWYQQTPGQGLQFLFEYFSETQRNKGNFPGRFSGRQFSNSRSEMNVSTLELGDSALYLCASSLGTRQGEETQYFGPGTRLLVL.

This chain joins TRBV3-1 and TRBJ2-4; 7 nucleotides match TRBD1. Germline V CDR1 and CDR2: LGHDT, YNNKEL (reference sequence). The trim removed 4 bases at V and 9 bases at J, leaving 9 bases unmatched. The CDR3 runs 14 residues. CDR3 DNA sequence: TGTGCCAGCAGCCCAGCCGGGACAGTTAGCATTCAGTACTTC. Translating it yields CASSPAGTVSIQYF.

The rearrangement joins TRBV12-3 or TRBV12-4 to TRBJ2-1; D is perhaps TRBD2 (5 bases). V was clipped by 2 bases and J by 4 bases, with 9 bases between them. The CDR3 is made up of 14 amino acids. CDR3 nucleotides: TGTGCCAGCAGTTTACGGGGTTTGTACAATGAGCAGTTCTTC. Its translation: CASSLRGLYNEQFF.

Only one count was recorded for this clonotype. This chain links TRBV27 with TRBJ1-4; possible D gene TRBD1, 5 bases. Germline V gene lookup returns CDR1 MNHEY and CDR2 SMNVEV (reference sequence). V lost 5 bases and J 3 bases, leaving 10 bases between the germline ends. CDR3 length: 14 amino acids. The CDR3 region is CASSGGWPNEKLFF. The DNA of the CDR3 is TGTGCCAGCAGTGGGGGGTGGCCTAATGAAAAACTGTTTTTT.

This chain links TRBV20-1 with TRBJ1-5; possibly TRBD1 for D (5 bases). Deletions cut 0 bases from V and 5 bases from J, with 11 bases between. This CDR3 comprises 14 residues. Germline CDR1 and CDR2: DFQATT and SNEGSKA (reference sequence). CDR3 amino acids: CSARDVQGDQPQHF. The DNA for the CDR3 is TGCAGTGCTAGAGATGTCCAGGGAGATCAGCCCCAGCATTTT.

The rearrangement links TRBV3-1 to TRBJ2-7, with 7 bases matching TRBD2. The CDR3 loop spans 15 amino acids. The trim removed 3 bases at V and 6 bases at J, leaving 11 bases unmatched. Per germline, CDR1 LGHDT and CDR2 YNNKEL (reference sequence). The CDR3 DNA follows: TGTGCCAGCAGCCAGTTGGGACTAACGGGAGGCGAGCAGTACTTC. Translated: CASSQLGLTGGEQYF.

The chain is built from TRBV24-1 and TRBJ2-1; TRBD1 matches 7 bases. The CDR3 is 14 residues long. Per germline, CDR1 KGHDR and CDR2 SFDVKD. The trim removed 7 bases at V and 6 bases at J, leaving 8 bases unmatched. CDR3 sequence: CATRPTGSSNEQFF. DNA for the CDR3: TGTGCCACCAGACCGACAGGGTCCAGCAATGAGCAGTTCTTC.

This clonotype was recorded a few times. The rearrangement links TRBV6-6 to TRBJ2-7; D possibly uses TRBD1 or TRBD2 (5 bases each). Germline CDR1 is MNHNY and CDR2 is SVGAGI (reference sequence). The CDR3 runs to 13 residues. Trimming left V 2 bases short and J 6 bases short, with 11 bases between. The CDR3 spells CASSYPDGGEQYF. CDR3 nucleotide sequence: TGTGCCAGCAGTTACCCGGATGGGGGCGAGCAGTACTTC.

There are a few counts of this clonotype. V and J are TRBV4-1 and TRBJ2-5; D gene uncertain. Germline CDR1 MGHRA, CDR2 YSYEKL. The V and J ends lost 3 bases and 5 bases respectively, with 19 bases between them. There are 16 residues in the CDR3. The DNA for the CDR3 is TGCGCCAGCAGCCAGGAATTCGGGCTCTTGGAGGAGACCCAGTACTTC. This sequence encodes CASSQEFGLLEETQYF.

V is TRBV2 and J is TRBJ2-5, with D tentatively TRBD1 or TRBD2 (7 bases each). The germline V and J ends were trimmed by 11 bases and 5 bases, with 21 bases remaining between them. From germline, CDR1 is SNHLY and CDR2 FYNNEI. The length of the CDR3 is 14 residues. As DNA, the CDR3 is TGTGCCGGCGGATCCCAGGGGGGGAACGAGACCCAGTACTTC. This translates into CAGGSQGGNETQYF.

The chain links TRBV29-1 to TRBJ1-1; 9 bases are a match to TRBD1. Germline values: CDR1 SQVTM, CDR2 ANQGSEA. V shed 3 bases and J 5 bases; nucleotides not matched to a gene: 10. The CDR3 is 15 amino acids. The CDR3 bases are TGCAGCGTTGAGGACAGGGGATCGGAGAGGACTGAAGCTTTCTTT. Protein: CSVEDRGSERTEAFF.

For this clonotype: This may be a read error: a much more frequent sequence differs by one nucleotide. The genes are TRBV3-1 and TRBJ1-2; D uncertain. The CDR3 covers 13 residues. Germline CDR1 is LGHDT and CDR2 is YNNKEL (reference sequence). Trimming stripped 3 bases from V and 1 base from J, with 6 bases between. The CDR3 here is CASSQRLNYGYTF. The CDR3 nucleotides read TGTGCCAGCAGCCAGAGGCTTAACTATGGCTACACCTTC. Drawing the rest from reference TRBV3-1 and TRBJ1-2, the complete variable domain is DTAVSQTPKYLVTQMGNDKSIKCEQNLGHDTMYWYKQDSKKFLKIMFSYNNKELIINETVPNRFSPKSPDKAHLNLHINSLELGDSAVYFCASSQRLNYGYTFGSGTRLTVV.

The rearrangement links TRBV20-1 to TRBJ1-2, with D tentatively TRBD1 (6 bases). V lost 5 bases and J lost 7, with 8 bases in between. This CDR3 region has 10 residues. Per germline, CDR1 DFQATT and CDR2 SNEGSKA (reference sequence). The CDR3 spells CSAPGVGYTF. CDR3 DNA: TGCAGTGCTCCAGGGGTTGGCTACACCTTC.

This clonotype was counted ten times or more. The chain links TRBV6-1 to TRBJ2-7; 10 positions match TRBD2. The germline gives CDR1 MNHNS, CDR2 SASEGT. The CDR3 runs 14 residues. V shed 5 bases and J 3 bases; nucleotides not matched to a gene: 4. CDR3 DNA: TGTGCCAGCAGTCTCCGGACTAGCGGCTACGAGCAGTACTTC. This encodes CASSLRTSGYEQYF.

This clonotype is a singleton in its sample. The chain has TRBV4-1 and TRBJ2-2; 7 bases line up with TRBD1. Germline V CDR1 and CDR2: MGHRA, YSYEKL. The CDR3 has 16 residues. Losses at the gene ends were 2 bases for V and 2 bases for J; bases not matched to a gene: 5. The DNA of the CDR3 is TGCGCCAGCAGCCAACCGGACAGGACCAACACCGGGGAGCTGTTTTTT. This codes for CASSQPDRTNTGELFF.

V usage is TRBV20-1 and J usage is TRBJ2-7, with D unclear. CDR3 length: 14 amino acids. Germline CDR1 and CDR2: DFQATT and SNEGSKA (reference sequence). V lost 0 bases and J lost 0, with 9 bases in between. CDR3 nucleotides: TGCAGTGCTAGAGATGGCAGGTACTCCTACGAGCAGTACTTC. This sequence encodes CSARDGRYSYEQYF.

The rearrangement links TRBV5-1 to TRBJ1-2; D possibly corresponds to TRBD1 (5 bases). Germline loops: CDR1 SGHRS, CDR2 YFSETQ. The CDR3 contains 15 residues. The V end lost 4 bases, the J end lost 4 bases, and 17 bases lay between the germline ends. CDR3 amino acids: CASSPGGPSPYGYTF. CDR3 coding DNA: TGCGCCAGCAGCCCCGGGGGACCGTCTCCCTATGGCTACACCTTC.